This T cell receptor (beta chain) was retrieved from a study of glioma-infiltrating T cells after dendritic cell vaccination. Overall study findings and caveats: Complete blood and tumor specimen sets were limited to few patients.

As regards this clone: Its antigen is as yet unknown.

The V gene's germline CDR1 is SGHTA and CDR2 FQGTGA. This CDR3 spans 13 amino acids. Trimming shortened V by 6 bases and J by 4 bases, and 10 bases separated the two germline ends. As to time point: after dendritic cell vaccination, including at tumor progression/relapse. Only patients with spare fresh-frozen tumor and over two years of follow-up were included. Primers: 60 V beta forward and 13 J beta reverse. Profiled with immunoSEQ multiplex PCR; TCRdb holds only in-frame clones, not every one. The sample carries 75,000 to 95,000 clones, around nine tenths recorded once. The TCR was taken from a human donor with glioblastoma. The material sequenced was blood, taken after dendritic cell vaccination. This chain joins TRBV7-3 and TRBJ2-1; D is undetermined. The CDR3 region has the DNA TGTGCCAGCAGACTGCACGCTTACAATGAGCAGTTCTTC. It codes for CASRLHAYNEQFF.